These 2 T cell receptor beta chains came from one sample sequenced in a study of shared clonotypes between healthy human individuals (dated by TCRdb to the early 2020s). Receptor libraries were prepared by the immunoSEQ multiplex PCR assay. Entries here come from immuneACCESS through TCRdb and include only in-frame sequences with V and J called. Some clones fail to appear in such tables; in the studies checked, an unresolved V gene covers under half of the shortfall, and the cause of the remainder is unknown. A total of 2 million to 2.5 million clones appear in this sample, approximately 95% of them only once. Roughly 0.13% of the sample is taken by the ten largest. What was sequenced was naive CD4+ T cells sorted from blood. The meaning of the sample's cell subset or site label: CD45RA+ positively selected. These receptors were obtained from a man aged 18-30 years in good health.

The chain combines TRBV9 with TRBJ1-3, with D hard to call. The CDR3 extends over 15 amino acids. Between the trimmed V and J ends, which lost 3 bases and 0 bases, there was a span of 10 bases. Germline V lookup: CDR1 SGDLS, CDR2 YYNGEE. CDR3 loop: CASSAADRSGNTIYF. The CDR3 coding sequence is TGTGCCAGCAGCGCCGCAGACCGCTCTGGAAACACCATATATTTT.

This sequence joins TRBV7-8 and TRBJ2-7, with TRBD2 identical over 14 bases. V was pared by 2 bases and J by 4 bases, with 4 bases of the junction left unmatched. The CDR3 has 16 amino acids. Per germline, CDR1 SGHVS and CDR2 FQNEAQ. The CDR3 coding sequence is TGTGCCAGCAGCTTATTGACTAGCGGGGGGGCGTACGAGCAGTACTTC. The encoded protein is CASSLLTSGGAYEQYF.